These 11 T cell receptor beta chains were all obtained from the same sample, sequenced in a study of human T cells and chemical hapten exposure. Described time point: pre-sensitization, week 0. Treatment denoted: therapeutic diphenylcyclopropenone sensitization with weekly scalp DPC. MiXCR, run by TCRdb on the RACE reads, gives a single entry per CDR3 protein. The sample shows tens of thousands of distinct CDR3 sequences, over 9.5% of them seen only once. The input for sequencing was whole blood, taken in connection with sensitization to the hapten diphenylcyclopropenone (DPC). Receptor source: a woman between 50 and 59 years old with alopecia areata. Some clones in this sample may be carry-over from other donors' samples.

This clonotype was seen ten or more times. The chain has TRBV4-2 and TRBJ2-3; possible D gene TRBD2, 5 bases. The CDR3 runs 17 residues. CDR1 is LGHNA, CDR2 YNFKEQ, per germline. The germline V and J ends were trimmed by 0 bases and 0 bases, with 13 bases remaining between them. The CDR3 DNA reads as TGTGCCAGCAGCCAAGATACAGCGGTTTCTAGCACAGATACGCAGTATTTT. This sequence encodes CASSQDTAVSSTDTQYF.

J is TRBJ1-1 and V is TRBV7-2; tentatively, D is TRBD1 (5 bases). The CDR3 covers 13 residues. Germline CDR1 SGHTA, CDR2 FQGNSA. The V and J ends lost 4 bases and 10 bases respectively, with 16 bases between them. CDR3 protein: CASSSLGGTGAFF. CDR3 coding DNA: TGTGCCAGCAGCTCTCTTGGAGGAACAGGAGCTTTCTTT.

This clonotype was counted at least ten times. This chain uses TRBV7-3 with TRBJ1-2; unclear D gene. Trimming left V 5 bases short and J 4 bases short, with 20 bases between. CDR1 and CDR2 (germline): SGHTA, FQGTGA. The CDR3 length is 16 residues. The CDR3 here is CASSPGRERRGYGYTF. The DNA of the CDR3 is TGTGCCAGCAGCCCCGGGAGAGAGAGAAGAGGCTATGGCTACACCTTC. Variable domain in full (rest from reference TRBV7-3 and TRBJ1-2): GAGVSQTPSNKVTEKGKYVELRCDPISGHTALYWYRQSLGQGPEFLIYFQGTGAADDSGLPNDRFFAVRPEGSVSTLKIQRTERGDSAVYLCASSPGRERRGYGYTFGSGTRLTVV.

The chain recombines TRBV5-1 with TRBJ1-6, with 7 bases identical to TRBD1. Germline loops: CDR1 SGHRS, CDR2 YFSETQ. V lost 0 bases to trimming and J lost 7 bases; unmatched junction nucleotides: 4. The CDR3 runs 15 residues. CDR3 sequence: CASSLDGTANSPLHF. CDR3 DNA: TGCGCCAGCAGCTTGGACGGGACAGCCAATTCACCCCTCCACTTT.

The gene calls are TRBV9 and TRBJ2-5; TRBD1 is a possible D gene (7 bases). This CDR3 region has 14 residues. CDR1 is SGDLS and CDR2 is YYNGEE in the germline V gene. V lost 1 base and J 4 bases, leaving 11 bases between the germline ends. The chain's CDR3 is CASSVRQGGETQYF. CDR3 nucleotides: TGTGCCAGCAGCGTAAGACAGGGAGGAGAGACCCAGTACTTC.

The V gene is TRBV3-1, the J gene TRBJ1-5; D is undetermined. This CDR3 comprises 15 residues. Germline CDR1 LGHDT, CDR2 YNNKEL (reference sequence). The V end was cut by 8 bases, the J end by 4 bases, with 18 bases between. Here the CDR3 reads CASSLTGDDNQPQHF. DNA of the CDR3: TGTGCCAGCTCCCTCACCGGAGATGATAATCAGCCCCAGCATTTT.

This clonotype has just a few counts. This chain links TRBV28 with TRBJ1-5; D perhaps matches TRBD1 (5 bases). V lost 2 bases, J lost 6 bases, and 14 bases lay in between. The CDR3 contains 15 residues. Germline V gene lookup returns CDR1 MDHEN and CDR2 SYDVKM. CDR3 sequence: CASSLMRPGGQPQHF. The CDR3 DNA is TGTGCCAGCAGTTTAATGAGACCCGGGGGTCAGCCCCAGCATTTT.

This chain joins TRBV27 and TRBJ2-7; no reliable D call. V dropped 3 bases and J dropped 0 bases, with 9 bases sitting between them. Germline CDR1 reads MNHEY; CDR2 reads SMNVEV (reference sequence). The CDR3 runs 14 residues. Written as DNA, the CDR3 is TGTGCCAGCAGTTTCATTGGGGTCTCCTACGAGCAGTACTTC. Translating gives CASSFIGVSYEQYF.

This clonotype was counted ten times or more. The chain couples TRBV20-1 to TRBJ1-4; maybe TRBD1 (6 bases). Trimming left V 1 base short and J 2 bases short, with 11 bases between. The CDR3 runs 15 residues. CDR1 is DFQATT, CDR2 SNEGSKA, per germline (reference sequence). CDR3: CSARVFQGTNEKLFF. CDR3 DNA sequence: TGCAGTGCTAGAGTTTTTCAGGGGACTAATGAAAAACTGTTTTTT.

This clonotype was counted between two and nine times. V and J are TRBV7-2 and TRBJ1-6; D not resolved. The V end lost 7 bases, the J end lost 4 bases, and 17 bases lay between the germline ends. The CDR3 length is 16 residues. The germline gives CDR1 SGHTA, CDR2 FQGNSA. The DNA for the CDR3 is TGTGCCAGCACCGAACGAGGCACAGCGTATAATTCACCCCTCCACTTT. Encoded protein: CASTERGTAYNSPLHF.

This clonotype was recorded a few times. The chain joins TRBV7-9 to TRBJ2-1; TRBD2 matches at 10 bases. CDR1 SEHNR and CDR2 FQNEAQ come from the germline V gene (reference sequence). This CDR3 comprises 14 residues. V lost 1 base and J lost 8; bases outside the gene matches: 2. CDR3 nucleotide sequence: TGTGCCAGCAGCTTAGAACTAGCGGGATATGAGCAGTTCTTC. It translates to CASSLELAGYEQFF.